The present entry profiles one T cell receptor beta chain with its context. The target antigen is unknown. This sample was taken from a study of cytomegalovirus exposure and HLA in healthy donors. The CDR3 loop spans 15 amino acids. Unmatched junction bases numbered 0, after V lost 2 bases and J lost 5 bases. Germline assignment: CDR1 WNHNN and CDR2 SYGVQD (reference sequence). Study-level results: The Asian-associated ancestry cluster reportedly had fewer N-insertions than the approximately 700-donor mean in a later analysis.

With 60 Vbeta and 13 Jbeta primers, the PCR was carried out. Clones were sequenced by immunoSEQ multiplex PCR, and TCRdb holds only the in-frame ones, with some missing. The table shows about 160,000 clones, with about 76% occurring only once. This chain joins TRBV10-1 and TRBJ2-2; the match to TRBD2 covers 12 bases. The sequence was collected from a human donor in good health. The source material was PBMCs. CDR3 region: CASSEGLAGTGELFF. For the CDR3, the DNA is TGCGCCAGCAGTGAGGGACTAGCGGGGACCGGGGAGCTGTTTTTT.